Detailed here is one TCR beta chain. Its antigen is unidentified. TCRB transcripts that were expressed got sequenced, as all of the isolated RNA had been reverse transcribed. Sequenced by immunoSEQ multiplex PCR; TCRdb stores in-frame clones only, minus some. The sample has 300,000 or so clones, 14% seen once. The data belong to a study of beta chain features in type 1 diabetes. Study overall: Similarity in age, gender and cell yields was seen between patients and healthy donors.

V was clipped by 0 bases and J by 1 base, with 8 bases between them. There are 15 residues in the CDR3. Germline V gene data show CDR1 as MNHEY and CDR2 as SVGAGI. Findings and limits, study-wide: A moderate, significant TCRB CDR3 shortening appeared in type 1 diabetes across four CD4+ subsets.

A sort by CD45RO/CCR7/CD25/CD127/CD95/CD27 yielded CD4+ naive, central memory, regulatory and stem cell-like memory cells. The rearrangement uses TRBV6-5 and TRBJ2-3; tentative D call: TRBD2 (6 bases). This clonotype was sampled from a man under 40 with type 1 diabetes. The material sequenced was naive CD4+ T cells from blood. The chain's CDR3 is CASSYSPSGTDTQYF. The CDR3 DNA sequence: TGTGCCAGCAGTTACTCGCCTAGCGGCACAGATACGCAGTATTTT.